Given below is one T cell receptor (beta chain) in context. This specimen comes from a study of T cell changes during pregnancy in multiple sclerosis. Measured with immunoSEQ multiplex PCR; TCRdb has only the in-frame clones, and not every one. The sample has about 51,000 clones, approximately 89% seen once. V gave up 2 bases and J gave up 1 base; unmatched junction bases: 4. The V gene's germline CDR1 is SGDLS and CDR2 YYNGEE. The CDR3 runs to 18 residues. Sequencing used CD8+ T cells from peripheral blood mononuclear cells, obtained in the second trimester of pregnancy. The sequence was obtained from a female donor with multiple sclerosis, enrolled in a pregnancy study. This chain joins TRBV9 and TRBJ2-3; 16 nucleotides align to TRBD2. For the CDR3, the DNA is TGTGCCAGCAGCGTGGGACTAGCGGGGGGGATCCGCACAGATACGCAGTATTTT. It yields the protein CASSVGLAGGIRTDTQYF.